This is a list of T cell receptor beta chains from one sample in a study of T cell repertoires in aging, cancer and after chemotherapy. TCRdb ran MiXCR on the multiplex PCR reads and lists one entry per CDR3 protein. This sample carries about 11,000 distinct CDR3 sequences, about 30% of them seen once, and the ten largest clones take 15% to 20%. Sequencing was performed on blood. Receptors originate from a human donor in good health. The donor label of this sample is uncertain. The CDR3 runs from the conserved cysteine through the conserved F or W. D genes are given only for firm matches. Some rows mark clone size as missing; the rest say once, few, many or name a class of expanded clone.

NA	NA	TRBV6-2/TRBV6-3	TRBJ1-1	TGTGCCAGCACCAAGTTCGCGGGGAACACTGAAGCTTTCTTT	CASTKFAGNTEAFF
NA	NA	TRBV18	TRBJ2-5	TGTGCCAGCTCACCAACTCCAGACAGACAAGAGACCCAGTACTTC	CASSPTPDRQETQYF
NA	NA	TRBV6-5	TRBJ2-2	TGTGCCAGCAGTTACTCGATGGTGTCTCTGTTTGGGGGGCAGCGTAGCGGGGAGCTGTTTTTT	CASSYSMVSLFGGQRSGELFF
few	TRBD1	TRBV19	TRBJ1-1	TGTGCCAGTAGTATCCAAGACAGGGGTAACACTGAAGCTTTCTTT	CASSIQDRGNTEAFF
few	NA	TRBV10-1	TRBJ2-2	TGCGCCAGCAGTGAGGGAATAAAGGGCACCGGGGAGCTGTTTTTT	CASSEGIKGTGELFF
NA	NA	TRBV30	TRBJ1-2	TGTGCCCGGAGTGGCCACGAAAGGGGGTTCTATGGCTACACCTTC	CARSGHERGFYGYTF
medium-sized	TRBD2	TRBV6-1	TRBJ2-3	TGTGCCAGCAGTGAAGCGCGGGGGGGCACAGATACGCAGTATTTT	CASSEARGGTDTQYF
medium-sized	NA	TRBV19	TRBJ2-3	TGTGCCAGTAGCACATGGGGGGGCGCAGATACGCAGTATTTT	CASSTWGGADTQYF
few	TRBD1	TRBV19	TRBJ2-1	TGTGCCAGTAGTATATGGTTTGGGGTCGGGACAGAATACAATGAGCAGTTCTTC	CASSIWFGVGTEYNEQFF
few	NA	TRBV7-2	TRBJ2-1	TGTGCCAGCAGCTTATACGGTGTAGAGCAGTTCTTC	CASSLYGVEQFF
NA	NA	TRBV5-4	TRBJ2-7	TGTGCCAGCAGCTTGGGGGACTACGAGCAGTACTTC	CASSLGDYEQYF
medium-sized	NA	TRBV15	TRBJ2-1	TGTGCCACCAGCAGGGGGGGAGGTTACAATGAGCAGTTCTTC	CATSRGGGYNEQFF
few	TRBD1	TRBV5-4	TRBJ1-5	TGTGCCAGCAGCTCCGGGACAGGAAGGGAGCCCCAGCATTTT	CASSSGTGREPQHF
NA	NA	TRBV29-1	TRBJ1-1	TGCAGCGCAGGAGGGGGGACTGAAGCTTTCTTT	CSAGGGTEAFF
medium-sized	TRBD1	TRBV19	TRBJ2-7	TGTGCCAGTAGTATGGGACAGGGGTCAAAGTCCTACGAGCAGTACTTC	CASSMGQGSKSYEQYF
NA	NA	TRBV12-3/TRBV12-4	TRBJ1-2	TGTGCCAGCAGCCCACGGAGGTCACTTACTAACTATGGCTACACCTTC	CASSPRRSLTNYGYTF
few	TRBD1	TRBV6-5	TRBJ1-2	TGTGCCAGCAGCCTCGGGACAGGGGAGGGCTACACCTTC	CASSLGTGEGYTF
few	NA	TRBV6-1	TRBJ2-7	TGTGCCAGCACCCCGAATGCAGGGGCCTACGAGCAGTACTTC	CASTPNAGAYEQYF
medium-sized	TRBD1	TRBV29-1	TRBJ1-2	TGCAGCGTCCCACCGACAGGGGGCTATGGCTACACCTTC	CSVPPTGGYGYTF
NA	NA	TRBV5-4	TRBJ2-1	TGTGCCTCCCGGACTCACAATGAGCAGTTCTTC	CASRTHNEQFF
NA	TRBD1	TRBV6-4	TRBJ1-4	TGTGCCAGCAGTCCCCAAGGACAGGATCGTGAAAAACTGTTTTTT	CASSPQGQDREKLFF
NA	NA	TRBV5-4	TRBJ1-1	TGTGCCAGCAGCCTCGTTGGGGCAGCGGGGACTGAAGCTTTCTTT	CASSLVGAAGTEAFF
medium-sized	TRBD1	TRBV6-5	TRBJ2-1	TGTGCCAGCAGACCCGTGGGGGGACAGGGGCTCAATGAGCAGTTCTTC	CASRPVGGQGLNEQFF
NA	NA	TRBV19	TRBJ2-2	TGTGCCAGCAGTGAACACAGGACCGGGGAGCTGTTTTTT	CASSEHRTGELFF
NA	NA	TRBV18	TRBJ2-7	TGTGCCAGCTCACGGGACGAAGACTACGAGCAGTACTTC	CASSRDEDYEQYF
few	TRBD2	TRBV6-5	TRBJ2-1	TGTGCCAGCAGTTCTAGCGGAGAATACAATGAGCAGTTCTTC	CASSSSGEYNEQFF
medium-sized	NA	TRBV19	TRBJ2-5	TGTGCCAGTAGCCGGACAGACAAAGAGACCCAGTACTTC	CASSRTDKETQYF
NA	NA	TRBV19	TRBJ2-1	TGTGCCAGTAGTATCGGTCGGGGCAGGGCAAAGAACAATGAGCAGTTCTTC	CASSIGRGRAKNNEQFF
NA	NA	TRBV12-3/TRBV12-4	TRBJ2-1	TGTGCCAGCAGTTCTCCGCGGTATGGTCAGGGGCCCAACAATGAGCAGTTCTTC	CASSSPRYGQGPNNEQFF
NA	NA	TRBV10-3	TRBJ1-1	TGTGCCATCAGTGATCCGGTGGGCGCTGAAGCTTTCTTT	CAISDPVGAEAFF
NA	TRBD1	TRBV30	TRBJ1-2	TGTGCCTGGAGTCCCGGGACAGTCTCTGGCTACACCTTC	CAWSPGTVSGYTF
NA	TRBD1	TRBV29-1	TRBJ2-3	TGCAGCGTTGACCCCATACAGGGGGCGGATACGCAGTATTTT	CSVDPIQGADTQYF
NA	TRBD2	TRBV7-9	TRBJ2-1	TGTGCCAGCTTGGGAGCGGGGAGGAGGGAGCAGTTCTTC	CASLGAGRREQFF
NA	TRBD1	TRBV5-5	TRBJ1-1	TGCGCCAGCAAGGACAGGGCAGGCGACACTGAAGCTTTCTTT	CASKDRAGDTEAFF
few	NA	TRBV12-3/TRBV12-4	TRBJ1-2	TGTGCCAGCAGGGGTACGACTAACTATGGCTACACCTTC	CASRGTTNYGYTF
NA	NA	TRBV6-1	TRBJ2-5	TGTGCCAGCAGTGGCGACAGGTTCCAAACTCTGAGACAAGAGACCCAGTACTTC	CASSGDRFQTLRQETQYF
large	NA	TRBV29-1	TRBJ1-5	TGCAGCGCTGGGGAGAATCAGCCCCAGCATTTT	CSAGENQPQHF